A single sample gave rise to the 26 T cell receptor beta chains below, sequenced in a study of blood T cell repertoires in COVID-19. Assay used: immunoSEQ multiplex PCR; TCRdb lists only in-frame clones, some missing. The table shows around 390,000 clones, with approximately 90% occurring only once. The sample was PBMCs or T cells enriched from blood (not recorded which). These receptor sequences come from a woman in her fifties or sixties who had recovered from COVID-19.

This clone was seen only a few times. The chain employs TRBV3-1 (or the pseudogene TRBV3-2) and TRBJ2-3, with a weak D call TRBD2 (6 bases). The germline V and J ends were trimmed by 4 bases and 4 bases, with 15 bases remaining between them. The V gene's germline CDR1 is LGHDT and CDR2 YNNKEL (reference sequence). CDR3 length equals 15 residues. CDR3 sequence reads: CASSPRRGAADTQYF. CDR3 nucleotides: TGTGCCAGCAGCCCTCGTCGCGGGGCCGCAGATACGCAGTATTTT.

The chain links TRBV11-2 to TRBJ2-1; 7 bases align to TRBD2. CDR3 length: 14 residues. V was pared by 5 bases and J by 6 bases, with 7 bases of the junction left unmatched. Per the germline V gene, CDR1 is SGHAT and CDR2 is FQNNGV. As DNA, the CDR3 is TGTGCCAGCAGCCCAAGCGGGGCTGGCAATGAGCAGTTCTTC. Translating gives CASSPSGAGNEQFF.

The chain carries TRBV7-3 and TRBJ2-3; 11 positions match TRBD2. The junction had 3 bases not matched to a gene; V was cut back by 2 bases and J by 2 bases. The length of the CDR3 is 16 residues. Germline assignment: CDR1 SGHTA and CDR2 FQGTGA. CDR3 sequence (DNA): TGTGCCAGCAGCTTACTTAGCGGGGGGGACACAGATACGCAGTATTTT. It is translated as CASSLLSGGDTDTQYF.

V usage is TRBV19 and J usage is TRBJ2-6; 9 positions match TRBD1. The ends lost 3 bases at V and 1 base at J; junction bases unmatched: 4. Germline CDR1 reads LNHDA; CDR2 reads SQIVND (reference sequence). The CDR3 has 17 residues. This chain's CDR3 is CASSIGTGRSGANVLTF. The CDR3, as DNA: TGTGCCAGTAGTATTGGGACAGGGAGATCTGGGGCCAACGTCCTGACTTTC.

As concerns this clone: At the DNA level, this CDR3 is encoded by other sequences in the same sample as well. The J gene is TRBJ1-2, the V gene TRBV29-1, with TRBD1 matching 7 bases. CDR1 is SQVTM, CDR2 ANQGSEA, per germline. The CDR3 covers 13 residues. The V gene end was trimmed by 4 bases and the J gene end by 4 bases; junction bases not matched to a gene: 6. Here the CDR3 DNA reads TGCAGCGTTGGACAGGGAGAGAGCTATGGCTACACCTTC. Translated: CSVGQGESYGYTF.

The V call is TRBV7-9, the J call TRBJ2-5, with a weak D call TRBD2 (6 bases). V was trimmed by 5 bases and J by 4 bases, leaving 20 bases between them. Germline lookup yields CDR1 SEHNR and CDR2 FQNEAQ (reference sequence). This CDR3 is 16 amino acids long. The CDR3 protein is CASSKRPGLDRETQYF. Written as DNA, the CDR3 is TGTGCCAGCAGCAAACGCCCGGGACTCGACAGAGAGACCCAGTACTTC.

V is TRBV27 and J is TRBJ1-1; weak D call: TRBD1 (6 bases). Trimming removed 7 bases from V and 6 bases from J, with 15 bases in between. Germline loops: CDR1 MNHEY, CDR2 SMNVEV (reference sequence). The CDR3 runs 13 residues. CDR3 bases: TGTGCCAGCACTACAGGGTATTCAGCTGAAGCTTTCTTT. Amino acids: CASTTGYSAEAFF.

The rearrangement joins TRBV7-6 to TRBJ2-7; 10 bases are a match to TRBD1. V trimming: 0 bases; J trimming: 4 bases; junction bases outside the gene matches: 6. The CDR3 loop spans 16 amino acids. The germline gives CDR1 SGHVS, CDR2 FNYEAQ. This CDR3 is CASSLAVWGQGYEQYF. CDR3 bases: TGTGCCAGCAGCTTAGCAGTGTGGGGACAGGGGTACGAGCAGTACTTC.

The rearrangement joins TRBV12-5 to TRBJ1-2; a possible D gene is TRBD1 (5 bases). V was pared by 5 bases and J by 1 base, with 11 bases between. The CDR3 consists of 14 residues. Germline lookup yields CDR1 LGHNT and CDR2 FRNRAP. CDR3 region: CASGGARFNYGYTF. DNA of the CDR3: TGTGCTAGTGGTGGGGCGCGCTTTAACTATGGCTACACCTTC.

The chain's CDR3 is CASSLLAGDTDTQYF. CDR3 coding DNA: TGTGCCAGCAGCTTACTAGCGGGGGACACAGATACGCAGTATTTT. J is TRBJ2-3 and V is TRBV7-9, with 10 bases aligning to TRBD2. J lost 2 bases, V lost 2 bases, and 1 base had no gene match. Germline CDR1 and CDR2: SEHNR and FQNEAQ (reference sequence). The CDR3 length is 15 residues.

This chain links TRBV7-8 with TRBJ2-1; 7 nucleotides line up with TRBD2. This CDR3 spans 16 amino acids. Germline CDR1 SGHVS, CDR2 FQNEAQ. V dropped 5 bases and J dropped 4; count of bases not matched to a gene: 11. The CDR3 region is CASSRVRLADYNEQFF. The DNA for the CDR3 is TGTGCCAGCAGCCGGGTGCGTCTAGCGGATTACAATGAGCAGTTCTTC.

The chain joins TRBV5-1 to TRBJ1-1, with TRBD1 as a possible D gene (6 bases). The CDR3 loop spans 14 amino acids. In germline, CDR1 is SGHRS, CDR2 YFSETQ. V dropped 0 bases and J dropped 11 bases, with 17 bases sitting between them. The CDR3 coding sequence is TGCGCCAGCAGCTTGGGGCAGGGGTCCGGGTTGGCTTTCTTT. Encoded protein: CASSLGQGSGLAFF. The variable domain in full, completed from reference TRBV5-1 and TRBJ1-1, reads KAGVTQTPRYLIKTRGQQVTLSCSPISGHRSVSWYQQTPGQGLQFLFEYFSETQRNKGNFPGRFSGRQFSNSRSEMNVSTLELGDSALYLCASSLGQGSGLAFFGQGTRLTVV.

This clone came up a few times. V and J are TRBV29-1 and TRBJ2-3, with 12 nucleotides matching TRBD2. CDR1 and CDR2 (germline): SQVTM, ANQGSEA. The CDR3 is 13 amino acids. The CDR3 loop is CTGTSGSTDTQYF. The DNA of the CDR3 is TGCACGGGGACTAGCGGGAGCACAGATACGCAGTATTTT.

The CDR3: CASSLAQGTGGYSNYGYTF. In DNA form, the CDR3 reads TGTGCCAGCAGCTTAGCGCAAGGGACAGGGGGCTACTCTAACTATGGCTACACCTTC. This chain joins TRBV7-9 and TRBJ1-2, with TRBD1 identical over 12 bases. The CDR3 is 19 residues long. Germline CDR1 is SEHNR and CDR2 is FQNEAQ (reference sequence). V gave up 0 bases and J gave up 0 bases; unmatched junction bases: 8.

The chain is built from TRBV25-1 and TRBJ1-3, with 9 bases identical to TRBD1. This CDR3 has 15 residues. CDR1 is MGHDK, CDR2 SYGVNS, per germline. V lost 8 bases, J lost 3 bases, and 8 bases stayed unmatched. CDR3 protein: CASSTGGAFGNTIYF. The CDR3 bases are TGTGCCAGCTCAACAGGGGGCGCCTTTGGAAACACCATATATTTT.

The chain links TRBV14 to TRBJ1-3; D possibly corresponds to TRBD1 (5 bases). V lost 0 bases, J lost 4 bases, and 22 bases lay in between. The CDR3 covers 19 residues. Germline assignment: CDR1 SGHDN and CDR2 FVKESK. The CDR3 region has the DNA TGTGCCAGCAGCCAAGATTCGGTCCTTCAGGGAGGCTTCGGAAACACCATATATTTT. It codes for CASSQDSVLQGGFGNTIYF.

The rearrangement uses TRBV6-5 and TRBJ2-7, with 9 bases lining up with TRBD1. The CDR3 extends over 14 amino acids. Unmatched junction bases numbered 6, after V lost 7 bases and J lost 2 bases. The germline gives CDR1 MNHEY, CDR2 SVGAGI. The CDR3: CASNRQGGAYEQYF. The CDR3, as DNA: TGTGCCAGCAACAGACAGGGGGGTGCCTACGAGCAGTACTTC.

This rearrangement joins TRBV19 to TRBJ2-4, with TRBD1 matching over 8 bases. V trimming: 4 bases; J trimming: 6 bases; junction bases outside the gene matches: 5. This CDR3 spans 14 amino acids. Germline values: CDR1 LNHDA, CDR2 SQIVND (reference sequence). The CDR3 protein is CASSTDTGGNIQYF. CDR3 DNA sequence: TGTGCCAGTAGTACCGACACAGGGGGAAACATTCAGTACTTC.

This sequence joins TRBV7-9 and TRBJ2-2; D remains unclear. The CDR3 is 16 residues long. Trimming stripped 5 bases from V and 1 base from J, with 14 bases between. Germline loops: CDR1 SEHNR, CDR2 FQNEAQ (reference sequence). CDR3 nucleotides: TGTGCCAGCAGCGTCATGCGGCAGAGGAACACCGGGGAGCTGTTTTTT. Translating gives CASSVMRQRNTGELFF.

The chain carries TRBV10-3 and TRBJ1-2, with 7 positions matching TRBD1. V trimming: 9 bases; J trimming: 0 bases; junction bases outside the gene matches: 7. Per germline, CDR1 ENHRY and CDR2 SYGVKD. This CDR3 has 14 residues. CDR3 DNA: TGTGCCATAACCCGGGACAGCACTAACTATGGCTACACCTTC. Encoded protein: CAITRDSTNYGYTF.

V is TRBV9 and J is TRBJ1-5; 8 nucleotides line up with TRBD1. Germline V gene sequence: CDR1 SGDLS, CDR2 YYNGEE. Trimming took 6 bases from V and 7 from J; bases not matched to a gene: 18. This CDR3 comprises 17 residues. CDR3 in DNA: TGTGCCAGCATAACTCGTGGGTGGGAGGACAGGGAACAGCCCCAGCATTTT. The encoded protein is CASITRGWEDREQPQHF.

This chain links TRBV18 with TRBJ1-3; D call uncertain. CDR1 and CDR2 (germline): KGHSH, LQKENI. The CDR3 is 16 residues long. V gave up 3 bases and J gave up 4 bases, with 16 bases separating them. CDR3 amino acids: CASSPTKFIEGNTIYF. The CDR3 DNA reads TGTGCCAGCTCACCTACTAAGTTTATTGAAGGAAACACCATATATTTT.

DNA of the CDR3: TGTGCCAGCAGCTTAGCACTTCCAACTAGCGGAGGCAGCTCTAGCACAGATACGCAGTATTTT. It specifies CASSLALPTSGGSSSTDTQYF. The chain is built from TRBV7-2 and TRBJ2-3, with 8 bases fitting TRBD2. This CDR3 has 21 amino acids. Trimming cost V 0 bases and J 0 bases; bases outside gene matches: 17. Per the germline V gene, CDR1 is SGHTA and CDR2 is FQGNSA.

The rearrangement joins TRBV7-9 to TRBJ1-2; no clear D gene. The V gene lost 1 base and the J gene lost 10 bases, with 19 bases spanning the gap. In germline, CDR1 is SEHNR, CDR2 FQNEAQ (reference sequence). CDR3 length: 15 amino acids. The CDR3 region is CASSLVGRNDPLYTF. The CDR3 nucleotides are TGTGCCAGCAGCTTAGTAGGCAGGAATGATCCCCTCTACACCTTC.

The CDR3 sequence: CSARAYVTQYF. The CDR3 DNA reads as TGCAGTGCCAGGGCTTACGTGACCCAGTACTTC. The chain links TRBV20-1 to TRBJ2-5; tentatively, D is TRBD1 (5 bases). Per germline, CDR1 DFQATT and CDR2 SNEGSKA (reference sequence). With 6 bases removed from V and 7 bases from J, the gap between germline ends came to 12 bases. The CDR3 runs to 11 residues.

The CDR3 sequence: CASSIEHRGVDGYTF. The CDR3 region has the DNA TGTGCCAGTAGTATAGAGCACAGGGGAGTGGATGGCTACACCTTC. The V gene is TRBV19, the J gene TRBJ1-2; 7 bases match TRBD1. The CDR3 loop spans 15 amino acids. Germline V gives CDR1 LNHDA, CDR2 SQIVND (reference sequence). V trimming: 0 bases; J trimming: 6 bases; junction bases outside the gene matches: 7. The whole variable domain, remainder taken from reference TRBV19 and TRBJ1-2, is DGGITQSPKYLFRKEGQNVTLSCEQNLNHDAMYWYRQDPGQGLRLIYYSQIVNDFQKGDIAEGYSVSREKKESFPLTVTSAQKNPTAFYLCASSIEHRGVDGYTFGSGTRLTVV.